This T cell receptor (beta chain) comes out of a study of CD8 T cells in ankylosing spondylitis (dated by TCRdb to 2016 to 2017). In the study overall: To find TCR variants linked to disease, the study profiled T cell receptor beta repertoires in ankylosing spondylitis patients and healthy donors. Peripheral blood samples were taken, and synovial fluid was additionally collected from ankylosing spondylitis patients. The full study cohort comprised 20 to 30 ankylosing spondylitis patients and roughly 110 healthy donors. General conclusions and limits of the study: The disease-linked clones were reported as significantly enriched in matched synovial fluid samples from ankylosing spondylitis patients. Blood from ankylosing spondylitis patients appeared to be characterized by a TCR beta motif composed of about eight highly homologous amino acid variants. The disease-linked clones had a CD8+ phenotype and were found at relatively low frequencies in peripheral blood. Some TCR beta motif variants had previously been reported in synovial fluid and blood of reactive arthritis patients, which suggested common disease-initiation mechanisms.

Worth noting for this clonotype: There is no known antigen for this receptor. Base qualities are not recorded, but no much larger clone differs from it by a single base.

TCRdb shows the sequencer as Illumina HiSeq 2500. Quantitative 5'-RACE with molecular barcodes was used to prepare TCR beta libraries. The published analysis was carried out like this. To identify disease-linked TCR variants, a new computational method was used, one built on a probabilistic model of VDJ rearrangement. TCRdb handled the public reads itself, with Q25 trimming in fastp and clone calling in MiXCR, and kept productive beta chains. For every CDR3 protein sequence, its rows merge into one entry that carries the most common genes and DNA. TCRdb's processing, not the authors', yielded these V and J calls. The sample data list about 750,000 distinct CDR3 sequences, and around a fifth of these were observed just once. Clones ranked in the top ten supply 19% of the sample. Trimming removed 2 bases from V and 9 bases from J, leaving 5 bases between the germline ends. The CDR3 numbers 11 residues from cysteine through phenylalanine. Of the read, only the CDR3 DNA is kept; its 33 bases are in frame from base 1. The germline V gene specifies SNHLY as CDR1 and FYNNEI as CDR2.

This clonotype was obtained from a male donor with ankylosing spondylitis. Sequencing used blood, either unsorted or a sorted T cell fraction (not recorded which). The chain is assembled from TRBV2 and TRBJ2-1; the D gene cannot be resolved reliably. The DNA is as follows: TGTGCCAGCAGTGAAATCTCTGAGCAGTTCTTC. It translates as CASSEISEQFF.